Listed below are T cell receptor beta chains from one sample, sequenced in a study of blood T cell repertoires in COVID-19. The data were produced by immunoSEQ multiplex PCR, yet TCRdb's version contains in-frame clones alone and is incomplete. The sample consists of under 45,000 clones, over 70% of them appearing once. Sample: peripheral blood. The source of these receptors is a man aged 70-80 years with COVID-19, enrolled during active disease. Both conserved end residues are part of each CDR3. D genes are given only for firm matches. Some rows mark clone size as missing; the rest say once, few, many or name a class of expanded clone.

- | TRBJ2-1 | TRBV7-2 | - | TGTGCCAGCAGCTTAGGGCGGGGCACCTACAATGAGCAGTTCTTC | CASSLGRGTYNEQFF
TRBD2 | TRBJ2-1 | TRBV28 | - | TGTGCCAGCAGCTCGGAGGGCGGGAGTTCCCCTAATGAGCAGTTCTTC | CASSSEGGSSPNEQFF
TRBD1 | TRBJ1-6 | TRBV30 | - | TGTGCCTGGAGAGCCGGGACAGGGGTAAATTCACCCCTCCACTTT | CAWRAGTGVNSPLHF
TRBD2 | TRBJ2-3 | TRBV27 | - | TGTGCCAGCAAGAAACTAGCGGGAACCACAGATACGCAGTATTTT | CASKKLAGTTDTQYF
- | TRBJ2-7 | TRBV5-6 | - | TGTGCCAGCGGTCGGGCAGGGCTCTACGAGCAGTACTTC | CASGRAGLYEQYF
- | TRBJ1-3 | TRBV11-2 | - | TGTGCCAGCAGCTTACTCAGCGGGTCTCCTGGAAACACCATATATTTT | CASSLLSGSPGNTIYF
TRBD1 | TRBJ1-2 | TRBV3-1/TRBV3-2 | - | TGTGCCAGCAGCCAAGATTTGTGGCAGGGGGCTGGCTACACCTTC | CASSQDLWQGAGYTF
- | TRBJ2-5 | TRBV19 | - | TGTGCCAGTAGTATTCTGGGGGGACAAGAGACCCAGTACTTC | CASSILGGQETQYF
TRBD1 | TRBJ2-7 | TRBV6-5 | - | TGTGCCAGCGGGGGGACAGGGGGCTCTTCCTACGAGCAGTACTTC | CASGGTGGSSYEQYF
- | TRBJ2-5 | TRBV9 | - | TGTGCCAGCAGCGTTAGTGCCCAACAGGTTGGGGAGACCCAGTACTTC | CASSVSAQQVGETQYF
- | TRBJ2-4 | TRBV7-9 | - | TGTGCCAGCAGTTCACATGGGGGCAGCAAAAACATTCAGTACTTC | CASSSHGGSKNIQYF
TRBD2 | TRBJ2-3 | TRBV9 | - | TGTGCCAGCAGCGTTCGGGGAGGGGATACGCAGTATTTT | CASSVRGGDTQYF
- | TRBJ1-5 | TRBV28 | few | TGTGCCAGCAGTTTAGCGTCCGGAGGCAATCAGCCCCAGCATTTT | CASSLASGGNQPQHF
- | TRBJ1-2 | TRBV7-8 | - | TGTGCCAGCGGGCCGGGGGTTCTCGTTCATGGCTACACCTTC | CASGPGVLVHGYTF
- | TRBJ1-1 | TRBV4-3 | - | TGCGCCAGCAGCCAAGATTGGGCAGGGCGCCAAGCTTTCTTT | CASSQDWAGRQAFF
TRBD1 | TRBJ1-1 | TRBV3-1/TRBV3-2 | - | TGTGCCAGCAGCCCGGACAGGGTACGGACTGAAGCTTTCTTT | CASSPDRVRTEAFF
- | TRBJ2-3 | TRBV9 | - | TGTGCCAGCAGCGTGGACGGGAATGAAGATACGCAGTATTTT | CASSVDGNEDTQYF
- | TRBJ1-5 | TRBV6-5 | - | TGTGCCAGCAGACTTCAAGGAGAGAGCAATCAGCCCCAGCATTTT | CASRLQGESNQPQHF
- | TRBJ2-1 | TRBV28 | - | TGTGCGACGACAGGGAGTTTGGCGGGAATCAATGAGCAGTTCTTC | CATTGSLAGINEQFF
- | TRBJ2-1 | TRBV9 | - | TGTGCCAGCAGCGTAGATCCGAGAAGCAATGAGCAGTTCTTC | CASSVDPRSNEQFF
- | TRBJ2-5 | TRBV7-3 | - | TGTGCCAGCAGCTTAAGTCTTCAAGAGACCCAGTACTTC | CASSLSLQETQYF
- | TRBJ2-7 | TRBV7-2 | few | TGTGCCAGCAGCTTAAAAGACAGCTACGAGCAGTACTTC | CASSLKDSYEQYF
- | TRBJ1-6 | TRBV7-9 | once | TGTGCCAGCAGCCCGCGTGGTACGAGCTCCTATAATTCACCCCTCCACTTT | CASSPRGTSSYNSPLHF
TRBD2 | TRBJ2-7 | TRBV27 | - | TGTGCCAGCGGGACTAGGCTACAAAGCGAGCAGTACTTC | CASGTRLQSEQYF
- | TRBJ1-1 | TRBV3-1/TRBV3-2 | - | TGTGCCAGCAGCCAACCGGGGGGGGCAGGTTTCTTT | CASSQPGGAGFF
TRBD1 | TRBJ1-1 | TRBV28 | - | TGTGCCAGCAGGACCAGGGGGCGCGCTGAAGCTTTCTTT | CASRTRGRAEAFF
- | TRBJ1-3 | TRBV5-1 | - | TGCGCCAGCAGCCGCCGGGGCTCTGGAAACACCATATATTTT | CASSRRGSGNTIYF
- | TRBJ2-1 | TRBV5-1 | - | TGCGCCAGCAGCTTGGACAGGTCCTACAATGAGCAGTTCTTC | CASSLDRSYNEQFF
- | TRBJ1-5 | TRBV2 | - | TGTGCCAGCACCGGAGGAGGGTCAGACAATCAGCCCCAGCATTTT | CASTGGGSDNQPQHF
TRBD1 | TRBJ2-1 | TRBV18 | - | TGTGCCAGCTCACCCCAGGGGGTAATGTCCTACAATGAGCAGTTCTTC | CASSPQGVMSYNEQFF
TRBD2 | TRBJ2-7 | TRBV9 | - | TGTGCCAGCAGCGTAGGACTAGCGGAGTACGAGCAGTACTTC | CASSVGLAEYEQYF
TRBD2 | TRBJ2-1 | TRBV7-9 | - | TGTGCCAGCAGCTTTAGCGGGACCAATGAGCAGTTCTTC | CASSFSGTNEQFF
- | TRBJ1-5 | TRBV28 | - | TGTGCCAGCAGTGATGGACAATTTAGCAATCAGCCCCAGCATTTT | CASSDGQFSNQPQHF
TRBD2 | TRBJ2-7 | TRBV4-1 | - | TGCGCCAGCAGCCCAGGGACTAGCGGTACCTACGAGCAGTACTTC | CASSPGTSGTYEQYF
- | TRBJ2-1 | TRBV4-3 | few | TGCGCCAGCAGCCAAGATAGTCCCAAAAGGGGCCTCCGGAATGAGCAGTTCTTC | CASSQDSPKRGLRNEQFF
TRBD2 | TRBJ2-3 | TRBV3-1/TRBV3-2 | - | TGTGCCAGCAGCCAAGATCAACGCAGCGGGAGAACAGATACGCAGTATTTT | CASSQDQRSGRTDTQYF
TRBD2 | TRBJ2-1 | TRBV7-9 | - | TGTGCCAGCAGCTCGAGACTAGCGGGAAAGGCCGATGAGCAGTTCTTC | CASSSRLAGKADEQFF
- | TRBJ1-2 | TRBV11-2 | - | TGTGCCAGCAGCCCAGCAGGGGCCTCAGGAAGCTATGGCTACACCTTC | CASSPAGASGSYGYTF
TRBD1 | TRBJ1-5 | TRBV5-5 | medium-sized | TGTGCCAGCAGCTGGACAGGGGTCTATAGCAATCAGCCCCAGCATTTT | CASSWTGVYSNQPQHF
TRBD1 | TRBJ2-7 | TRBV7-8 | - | TGTGCCAGCAGCCCAGGACAGGGTATTAGCGAGCAGTACTTC | CASSPGQGISEQYF